These 30 T cell receptor beta chains were sequenced from one sample in a study of CD4 T cells in relation to SARS-CoV-2 and coronaviruses. The assay was immunoSEQ multiplex PCR, and TCRdb's table has in-frame clones only and misses some. The sample has around 54,000 clones; around 92% are singletons. Sample: naive CD4+ T cells from PBMCs. Subset given: naive CD4+ T cells isolated by negative enrichment. The receptors were sampled from an adult with COVID-19.

The chain recombines TRBV7-6 with TRBJ2-7; D is undetermined. The CDR3 extends over 16 amino acids. Trimming left V 1 base short and J 6 bases short, with 19 bases between. Germline V gives CDR1 SGHVS, CDR2 FNYEAQ. The CDR3 loop reads CASSLEGRRPGGEQYF. As DNA, the CDR3 is TGTGCCAGCAGCTTAGAAGGCCGCAGGCCAGGCGGCGAGCAGTACTTC. Together with reference TRBV7-6 and TRBJ2-7, the CDR3 gives the full variable domain: GAGVSQSPRYKVTKRGQDVALRCDPISGHVSLYWYRQALGQGPEFLTYFNYEAQQDKSGLPNDRFSAERPEGSISTLTIQRTEQRDSAMYRCASSLEGRRPGGEQYFGPGTRLTVT.

The chain has TRBV30 and TRBJ1-2, with D hard to call. CDR1 and CDR2 (germline): GTSNPN, SVGIG (reference sequence). This CDR3 contains 17 residues. V lost 1 base and J lost 5, with 23 bases in between. In nucleotides, the CDR3 is TGTGCCTGGAGTGGTAGTCGCTCCCGTCTTTACCCGTATGGCTACACCTTC. This codes for CAWSGSRSRLYPYGYTF. Complete variable domain (other parts from reference TRBV30 and TRBJ1-2): SQTIHQWPATLVQPVGSPLSLECTVEGTSNPNLYWYRQAAGRGLQLLFYSVGIGQISSEVPQNLSASRPQDRQFILSSKKLLLSDSGFYLCAWSGSRSRLYPYGYTFGSGTRLTVV.

This chain joins TRBV2 and TRBJ2-1; 11 bases match TRBD1. CDR1 and CDR2 from the germline V gene are SNHLY and FYNNEI. This CDR3 contains 19 residues. V lost 7 bases, J lost 7 bases, and 21 bases stayed unmatched. CDR3 residues: CASTPRTGGGSRSGNEQFF. DNA for the CDR3: TGTGCCAGCACCCCAAGGACAGGGGGCGGGAGCAGGTCGGGGAATGAGCAGTTCTTC.

The genes are TRBV10-2 and TRBJ2-3, with a weak D call TRBD1 (7 bases). Germline V gene lookup returns CDR1 WSHSY and CDR2 SAAADI. The V end was cut by 3 bases, the J end by 3 bases, with 19 bases between. The CDR3 covers 17 residues. CDR3 amino acids: CASSEPQGGTETDTQYF. The CDR3 nucleotides are TGCGCCAGCAGTGAACCGCAGGGGGGAACGGAAACAGATACGCAGTATTTT.

This chain joins TRBV2 and TRBJ1-4; unclear D gene. The CDR3 totals 12 residues. CDR1 is SNHLY and CDR2 is FYNNEI in the germline V gene. Trimming stripped 10 bases from V and 8 bases from J, with 14 bases between. CDR3 in DNA: TGTGCCACAGGACGAACGAGAGAAAAACTGTTTTTT. It translates to CATGRTREKLFF.

V usage is TRBV10-3 and J usage is TRBJ2-3, with D tentatively TRBD2 (6 bases). The germline gives CDR1 ENHRY, CDR2 SYGVKD. CDR3 length: 14 amino acids. V gave up 0 bases and J gave up 4 bases, with 8 bases separating them. The CDR3: CAISESRESDTQYF. The CDR3 DNA is TGTGCCATCAGTGAGTCGCGGGAATCAGATACGCAGTATTTT.

The rearrangement links TRBV5-4 to TRBJ2-7, with TRBD2 matching 16 bases. This CDR3 spans 17 amino acids. V dropped 4 bases and J dropped 5; count of bases not matched to a gene: 9. Germline assignment: CDR1 SGHNT and CDR2 YYREEE (reference sequence). CDR3 bases: TGTGCCAGCAGCCCGGGACTAGCGGGAGGGCCCGTAAACGAGCAGTACTTC. Translating it yields CASSPGLAGGPVNEQYF.

The chain is built from TRBV6-6 and TRBJ2-5; 8 nucleotides line up with TRBD1. The length of the CDR3 is 16 residues. Losses at the gene ends were 8 bases for V and 2 bases for J; bases not matched to a gene: 13. Germline V gene sequence: CDR1 MNHNY, CDR2 SVGAGI (reference sequence). CDR3 nucleotide sequence: TGTGCCAGCTCTCAGGGGCTGGGACAGGTACAAGAGACCCAGTACTTC. Translating gives CASSQGLGQVQETQYF.

The chain carries TRBV4-1 and TRBJ1-4, with TRBD1 as a possible D gene (6 bases). The V gene's germline CDR1 is MGHRA and CDR2 YSYEKL. Trimming cost V 0 bases and J 6 bases, with 11 bases left between them. There are 15 residues in the CDR3. The CDR3 nucleotides read TGCGCCAGCAGCCAAGAGGTGGGACACGATGAAAAACTGTTTTTT. Its protein is CASSQEVGHDEKLFF.

The V gene is TRBV9, the J gene TRBJ2-7, with 7 positions matching TRBD2. CDR1 SGDLS and CDR2 YYNGEE come from the germline V gene. The CDR3 covers 13 residues. The V gene end was trimmed by 7 bases and the J gene end by 5 bases; junction bases not matched to a gene: 9. The DNA for the CDR3 is TGTGCCAGCGGGAGGGCGGGAGTTGACGAGCAGTACTTC. As protein: CASGRAGVDEQYF.

The CDR3 sequence: CASSTQTSGSWETQYF. The CDR3 coding sequence is TGTGCCAGTAGTACACAGACTAGCGGGAGTTGGGAGACCCAGTACTTC. The V call is TRBV19, the J call TRBJ2-5; TRBD2 matches at 12 bases. Per the germline V gene, CDR1 is LNHDA and CDR2 is SQIVND (reference sequence). There are 16 residues in the CDR3. With V trimmed by 4 bases and J by 5 bases, 8 bases remained unmatched. Supplemented by reference TRBV19 and TRBJ2-5, the full variable domain reads DGGITQSPKYLFRKEGQNVTLSCEQNLNHDAMYWYRQDPGQGLRLIYYSQIVNDFQKGDIAEGYSVSREKKESFPLTVTSAQKNPTAFYLCASSTQTSGSWETQYFGPGTRLLVL.

The chain links TRBV7-6 to TRBJ1-3; D possibly corresponds to TRBD1 (6 bases). There are 16 residues in the CDR3. Germline V CDR1 and CDR2: SGHVS, FNYEAQ. V was clipped by 5 bases and J by 2 bases, with 16 bases between them. CDR3 sequence (DNA): TGTGCCAGCAGCCCCAATACAGGGACTCCTGGAAACACCATATATTTT. It yields the protein CASSPNTGTPGNTIYF.

The chain carries TRBV18 and TRBJ2-3; D is tentatively TRBD1 or TRBD2 (5 bases each). The V gene lost 3 bases and the J gene lost 2 bases, with 9 bases spanning the gap. Germline V gives CDR1 KGHSH, CDR2 LQKENI. This CDR3 is built from 14 residues. The CDR3, as DNA: TGTGCCAGCTCACCTGGGACCTACACAGATACGCAGTATTTT. Translating it yields CASSPGTYTDTQYF.

The chain joins TRBV3-1 (or the pseudogene TRBV3-2) to TRBJ2-5; TRBD2 is a possible D gene (6 bases). The CDR3 has 14 residues. Trimming removed 2 bases at V and 5 bases at J, with 12 bases between. The V gene's germline CDR1 is LGHDT and CDR2 YNNKEL (reference sequence). CDR3 residues: CASSQRLAHETQYF. The CDR3 coding sequence is TGTGCCAGCAGCCAACGTCTAGCGCACGAGACCCAGTACTTC.

The V call is TRBV5-5, the J call TRBJ2-2, with TRBD2 identical over 11 bases. The CDR3 totals 18 residues. With 0 bases clipped from V and 4 bases from J, the junction kept 8 bases outside the gene matches. CDR1 is SGHKS, CDR2 YYEKEE, per germline (reference sequence). For the CDR3, the DNA is TGTGCCAGCAGCTTGGAGGTTAGCGGGAGGGCCGGCACCGGGGAGCTGTTTTTT. Amino acid sequence: CASSLEVSGRAGTGELFF.

V usage is TRBV19 and J usage is TRBJ1-1; 9 bases align to TRBD1. The length of the CDR3 is 13 residues. V shed 8 bases, J shed 1 base, and the junction held 2 bases outside the gene matches. The germline V gene has CDR1 LNHDA and CDR2 SQIVND (reference sequence). CDR3 residues: CASEGQGNTEAFF. CDR3 coding DNA: TGTGCCAGTGAGGGACAGGGGAACACTGAAGCTTTCTTT.

V gene TRBV27 combines with J gene TRBJ2-7; TRBD1 agrees at 7 bases. Germline assignment: CDR1 MNHEY and CDR2 SMNVEV (reference sequence). The CDR3 contains 18 residues. The junction had 17 bases not matched to a gene; V was cut back by 5 bases and J by 1 base. CDR3 region: CASSPRPWTGVRSYEQYF. The CDR3 DNA reads TGTGCCAGCAGTCCCCGCCCCTGGACAGGTGTGAGATCCTACGAGCAGTACTTC.

This rearrangement joins TRBV4-1 to TRBJ2-5; D is unresolved. Per the germline V gene, CDR1 is MGHRA and CDR2 is YSYEKL. This CDR3 region has 13 residues. V lost 2 bases and J lost 5, with 9 bases in between. The CDR3 is CASSQSASETQYF. The CDR3, as DNA: TGCGCCAGCAGCCAATCCGCTTCCGAGACCCAGTACTTC.

A single count supports this clone. The chain couples TRBV6-6 to TRBJ1-5; no clear D. V was shortened by 5 bases and J by 2 bases, with 13 bases between the two germline ends. Germline CDR1 reads MNHNY; CDR2 reads SVGAGI (reference sequence). The CDR3 runs 15 residues. Here the CDR3 reads CASSDEGRGNQPQHF. DNA of the CDR3: TGTGCCAGCAGTGACGAAGGGAGGGGCAATCAGCCCCAGCATTTT.

The gene calls are TRBV4-2 and TRBJ2-1; 10 nucleotides line up with TRBD2. The V and J ends lost 0 bases and 8 bases, in that order; junction bases with no gene match: 19. The CDR3 sequence is 20 residues long. Germline V gene lookup returns CDR1 LGHNA and CDR2 YNFKEQ. This CDR3 reads CASSQDPRVSRLAGVDEQFF. CDR3 in DNA: TGTGCCAGCAGCCAAGATCCCCGGGTATCCCGGCTAGCGGGAGTCGATGAGCAGTTCTTC.

This chain joins TRBV19 and TRBJ1-1; D uncertain. The CDR3 is made up of 13 amino acids. V lost 3 bases, J lost 4 bases, and 9 bases lay in between. Germline-derived CDR1 and CDR2 are LNHDA and SQIVND (reference sequence). Here the CDR3 reads CASSITVGTEAFF. The CDR3 nucleotides are TGTGCCAGTAGTATCACGGTGGGCACTGAAGCTTTCTTT.

CDR3 amino acids: CASSAGLAGGDEQYF. The CDR3, as DNA: TGTGCCAGCTCGGCAGGACTAGCGGGAGGGGACGAGCAGTACTTC. V gene TRBV7-9 combines with J gene TRBJ2-7, with 15 bases fitting TRBD2. This CDR3 has 15 amino acids. Unmatched junction bases numbered 7, after V lost 8 bases and J lost 5 bases. Germline CDR1 and CDR2: SEHNR and FQNEAQ (reference sequence).

The chain combines TRBV5-6 with TRBJ1-4, with TRBD1 matching over 8 bases. CDR3 length equals 15 residues. CDR1 and CDR2 (germline): SGHDT, YYEEEE. V dropped 0 bases and J dropped 8; count of bases not matched to a gene: 6. In DNA form, the CDR3 reads TGTGCCAGCAGCTTGGCTACAGGGGGGAACGAAAAACTGTTTTTT. Encoded protein: CASSLATGGNEKLFF.

The V gene is TRBV11-2, the J gene TRBJ2-5; no firm D call. In germline, CDR1 is SGHAT, CDR2 FQNNGV. This CDR3 has 16 residues. The V gene lost 0 bases and the J gene lost 5 bases, with 16 bases spanning the gap. This CDR3 reads CASSLDGPSVIETQYF. The CDR3 DNA reads TGTGCCAGCAGCTTAGATGGGCCCAGCGTAATCGAGACCCAGTACTTC.

The genes are TRBV6-5 and TRBJ1-2; D is unclear. Looked up from germline, CDR1 is MNHEY and CDR2 is SVGAGI. The CDR3 loop spans 13 amino acids. The germline V and J ends were trimmed by 7 bases and 9 bases, with 18 bases remaining between them. For the CDR3, the DNA is TGTGCCAGCATATCCGTTGGGGATAGAAGCTACACCTTC. Protein: CASISVGDRSYTF.

The CDR3 DNA follows: TGTGCCTGGAGCCTGAACGGGAGTCCCGGGGAGCTGTTTTTT. Translation gives CAWSLNGSPGELFF. The chain couples TRBV30 to TRBJ2-2; D might be TRBD2 (6 bases). Germline lookup yields CDR1 GTSNPN and CDR2 SVGIG (reference sequence). Trimming stripped 3 bases from V and 6 bases from J, with 14 bases between. This CDR3 contains 14 residues.

The chain joins TRBV25-1 to TRBJ1-6; D ambiguous. Germline CDR1 and CDR2: MGHDK and SYGVNS. The CDR3 length is 15 residues. The V end lost 2 bases, the J end lost 7 bases, and 12 bases lay between the germline ends. The CDR3 reads CASSEGWSGNSPLHF. Written as DNA, the CDR3 is TGTGCCAGCAGTGAAGGGTGGAGCGGAAATTCACCCCTCCACTTT. The entire variable domain, with the rest obtained from reference TRBV25-1 and TRBJ1-6, is as follows: EADIYQTPRYLVIGTGKKITLECSQTMGHDKMYWYQQDPGMELHLIHYSYGVNSTEKGDLSSESTVSRIRTEHFPLTLESARPSHTSQYLCASSEGWSGNSPLHFGNGTRLTVT.

The sample holds one count of this clone. The chain couples TRBV4-1 to TRBJ2-3, with 8 bases matching TRBD2. J was trimmed by 6 bases and V by 0 bases; bases with no gene match: 11. The CDR3 extends over 17 amino acids. CDR1 and CDR2 from the germline V gene are MGHRA and YSYEKL. CDR3 amino acids: CASSQEGGRGGWDTQYF. The CDR3 DNA follows: TGCGCCAGCAGCCAAGAGGGGGGTCGCGGGGGGTGGGATACGCAGTATTTT.

The chain has TRBV11-2 and TRBJ2-3; weak D call: TRBD2 (6 bases). The CDR3 totals 12 residues. Trimming removed 5 bases from V and 8 bases from J, with 11 bases in between. In germline, CDR1 is SGHAT, CDR2 FQNNGV. The DNA for the CDR3 is TGTGCCAGCAGCCCGACGGGAGTTACGCAGTATTTT. It encodes CASSPTGVTQYF.

The chain couples TRBV19 to TRBJ1-1; 9 bases match TRBD1. The ends lost 7 bases at V and 6 bases at J; junction bases unmatched: 15. The germline CDR1 and CDR2 sequences are LNHDA and SQIVND (reference sequence). The CDR3 is made up of 16 amino acids. This chain's CDR3 is CASTVSRGTGRAEAFF. The CDR3 DNA follows: TGTGCCAGTACCGTATCGCGAGGGACAGGGAGGGCTGAAGCTTTCTTT.